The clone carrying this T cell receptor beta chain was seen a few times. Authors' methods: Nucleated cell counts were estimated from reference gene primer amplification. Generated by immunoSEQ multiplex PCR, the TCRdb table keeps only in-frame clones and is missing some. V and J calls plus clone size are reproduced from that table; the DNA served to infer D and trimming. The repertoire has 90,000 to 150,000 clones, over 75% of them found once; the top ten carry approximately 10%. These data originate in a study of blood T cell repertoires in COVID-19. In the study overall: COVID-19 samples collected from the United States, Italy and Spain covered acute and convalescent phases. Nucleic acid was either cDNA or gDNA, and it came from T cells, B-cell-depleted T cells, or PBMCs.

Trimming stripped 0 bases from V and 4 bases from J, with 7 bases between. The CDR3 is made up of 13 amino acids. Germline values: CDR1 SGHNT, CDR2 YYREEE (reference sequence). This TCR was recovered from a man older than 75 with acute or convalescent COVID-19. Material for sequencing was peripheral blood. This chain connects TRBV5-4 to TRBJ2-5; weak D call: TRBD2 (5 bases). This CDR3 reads CASSLGRGETQYF. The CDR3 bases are TGTGCCAGCAGCTTGGGTCGGGGAGAGACCCAGTACTTC. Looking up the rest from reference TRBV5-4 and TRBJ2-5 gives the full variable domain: ETGVTQSPTHLIKTRGQQVTLRCSSQSGHNTVSWYQQALGQGPQFIFQYYREEENGRGNFPPRFSGLQFPNYSSELNVNALELDDSALYLCASSLGRGETQYFGPGTRLLVL.